Below, 9 T cell receptor beta chains from the same sample are listed, as sequenced in a study of T cell responses to AZD1222 COVID-19 vaccine. Assay used: immunoSEQ multiplex PCR; TCRdb lists only in-frame clones, some missing. The top ten clones hold less than 2% of a sample with about 130,000 clones, about nine tenths of them seen once. Material: peripheral blood, obtained 28 days after the second AZD1222 dose. Source of these receptors: an adult who received the AZD1222 COVID-19 vaccine.

CDR3 residues: CASNRQAPYGYTF. In DNA, the CDR3 is TGTGCCAGCAATCGACAGGCCCCCTATGGCTACACCTTC. The V and J genes are TRBV12-3 or TRBV12-4 and TRBJ1-2; D might be TRBD1 (6 bases). V lost 7 bases, J lost 4 bases, and 13 bases lay in between. The CDR3 consists of 13 residues.

The rearrangement joins TRBV4-1 to TRBJ1-2; D possibly corresponds to TRBD1 (5 bases). CDR1 and CDR2 from the germline V gene are MGHRA and YSYEKL. Trimming left V 3 bases short and J 1 base short, with 18 bases between. The CDR3 spans 17 residues. The CDR3 region has the DNA TGCGCCAGCAGCCAGGGGGTCACTCCACAACGTAACTATGGCTACACCTTC. It codes for CASSQGVTPQRNYGYTF.

V is TRBV3-1 (or the pseudogene TRBV3-2) and J is TRBJ2-1; 11 bases line up with TRBD2. With 1 base clipped from V and 7 bases from J, the junction kept 12 bases outside the gene matches. The V gene's germline CDR1 is LGHDT and CDR2 YNNKEL (reference sequence). This CDR3 contains 18 residues. The CDR3 loop reads CASSQGRRVAGGRNEQFF. The DNA for the CDR3 is TGTGCCAGCAGCCAAGGACGCAGGGTAGCGGGGGGGAGGAATGAGCAGTTCTTC.

The CDR3 DNA is TGTGCCAGCAGCTACACTAGCGGGAGCAATGAGCAGTTCTTC. Translated, it gives CASSYTSGSNEQFF. The chain carries TRBV7-3 and TRBJ2-1; 11 bases align to TRBD2. The CDR3 has 14 residues. Germline lookup yields CDR1 SGHTA and CDR2 FQGTGA. V lost 4 bases to trimming and J lost 6 bases; unmatched junction nucleotides: 2.

The chain uses TRBV11-3 and TRBJ1-1; 8 nucleotides agree with TRBD1. The CDR3 is made up of 14 amino acids. The J segment lost 4 bases and the V segment lost 5 bases, leaving 6 bases of the junction unmatched. Germline CDR1 SGHNT, CDR2 YENEEA. DNA of the CDR3: TGTGCCAGCAGCCAAGACAGGGGTAGCACTGAAGCTTTCTTT. This gives the protein CASSQDRGSTEAFF.

V usage is TRBV7-9 and J usage is TRBJ2-7; D is uncertain. The ends were cut back, 5 bases at V and 7 bases at J, with 15 bases in the middle. Germline CDR1 and CDR2: SEHNR and FQNEAQ (reference sequence). This CDR3 is 13 amino acids long. As DNA, the CDR3 is TGTGCCAGCAGCACTCACATAGATTCGGAGCAGTACGTC. It yields the protein CASSTHIDSEQYV.

V and J are TRBV2 and TRBJ1-4, with D uncertain. There are 12 residues in the CDR3. Germline V gene data show CDR1 as SNHLY and CDR2 as FYNNEI. V lost 5 bases and J 14 bases, leaving 15 bases between the germline ends. CDR3 amino acids: CASSPNPPTLFF. The CDR3 nucleotides are TGTGCCAGCAGTCCTAATCCTCCGACCCTGTTTTTT.

The rearrangement uses TRBV12-3 or TRBV12-4 and TRBJ1-5; D is possibly TRBD1 (5 bases). V was cut by 6 bases and J by 9 bases, with 12 bases left in between. The CDR3 runs 12 residues. Written as DNA, the CDR3 is TGTGCCAGCAGAGGCCTCGGGGGGCCCCAGCATTTT. It is translated as CASRGLGGPQHF.

V usage is TRBV28 and J usage is TRBJ1-2, with D possibly being TRBD1 (5 bases). Trimming left V 3 bases short and J 7 bases short, with 15 bases between. There are 14 residues in the CDR3. The germline gives CDR1 MDHEN, CDR2 SYDVKM. CDR3 in amino acids: CASSFSGGDGGYTF. For the CDR3, the DNA is TGTGCCAGCAGTTTTAGTGGGGGAGACGGTGGCTACACCTTC.